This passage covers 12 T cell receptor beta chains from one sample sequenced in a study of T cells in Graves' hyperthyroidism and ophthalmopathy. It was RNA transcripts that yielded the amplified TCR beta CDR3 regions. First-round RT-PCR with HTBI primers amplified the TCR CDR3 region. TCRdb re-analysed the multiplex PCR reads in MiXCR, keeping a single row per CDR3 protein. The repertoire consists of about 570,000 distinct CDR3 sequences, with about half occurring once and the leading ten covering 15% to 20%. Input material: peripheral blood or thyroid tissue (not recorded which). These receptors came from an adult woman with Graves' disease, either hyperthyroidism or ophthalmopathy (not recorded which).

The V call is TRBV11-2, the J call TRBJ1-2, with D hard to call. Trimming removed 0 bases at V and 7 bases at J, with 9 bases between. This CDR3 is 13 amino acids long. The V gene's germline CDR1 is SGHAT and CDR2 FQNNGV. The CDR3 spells CASSLDRRSGYTF. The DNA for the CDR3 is TGTGCCAGCAGCTTAGATCGGAGAAGTGGCTACACCTTC.

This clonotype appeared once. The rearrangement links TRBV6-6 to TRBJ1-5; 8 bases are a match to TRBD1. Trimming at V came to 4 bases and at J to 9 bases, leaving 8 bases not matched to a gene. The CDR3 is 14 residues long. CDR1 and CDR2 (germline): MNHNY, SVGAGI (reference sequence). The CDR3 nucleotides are TGTGCCAGCAGTTCGACAGGGGAAGGTGGGCCCCAGCATTTT. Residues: CASSSTGEGGPQHF.

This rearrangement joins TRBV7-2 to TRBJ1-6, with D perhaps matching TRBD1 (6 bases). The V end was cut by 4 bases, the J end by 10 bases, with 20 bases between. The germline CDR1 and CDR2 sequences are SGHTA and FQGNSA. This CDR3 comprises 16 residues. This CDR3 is CASSSQGGGGKSPLHF. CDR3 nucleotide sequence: TGTGCCAGCAGCTCACAGGGAGGAGGGGGAAAGTCACCCCTCCACTTT.

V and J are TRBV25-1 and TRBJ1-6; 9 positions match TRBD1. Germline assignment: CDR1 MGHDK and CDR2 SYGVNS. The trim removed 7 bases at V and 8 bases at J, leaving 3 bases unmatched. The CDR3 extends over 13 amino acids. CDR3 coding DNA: TGTGCCAGCACTCGGACAGGGGATTCACCCCTCCACTTT. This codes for CASTRTGDSPLHF.

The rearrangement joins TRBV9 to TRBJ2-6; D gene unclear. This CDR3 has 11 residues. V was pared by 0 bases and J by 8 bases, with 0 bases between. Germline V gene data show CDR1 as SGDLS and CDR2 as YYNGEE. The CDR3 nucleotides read TGTGCCAGCAGCGTAGCCAACGTCCTGACTTTC. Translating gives CASSVANVLTF.

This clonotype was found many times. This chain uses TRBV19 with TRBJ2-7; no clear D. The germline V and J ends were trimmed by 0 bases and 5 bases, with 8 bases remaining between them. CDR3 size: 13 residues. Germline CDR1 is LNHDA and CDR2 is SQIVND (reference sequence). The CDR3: CASSIERGHEQYF. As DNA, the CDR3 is TGTGCCAGTAGTATAGAGAGAGGACACGAGCAGTACTTC.

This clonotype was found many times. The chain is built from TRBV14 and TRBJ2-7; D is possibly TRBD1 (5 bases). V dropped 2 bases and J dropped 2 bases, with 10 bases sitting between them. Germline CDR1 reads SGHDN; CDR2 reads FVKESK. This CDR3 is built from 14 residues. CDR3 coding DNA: TGTGCCAGCAGCCAAATGACAGCACCCTACGAGCAGTACTTC. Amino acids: CASSQMTAPYEQYF.

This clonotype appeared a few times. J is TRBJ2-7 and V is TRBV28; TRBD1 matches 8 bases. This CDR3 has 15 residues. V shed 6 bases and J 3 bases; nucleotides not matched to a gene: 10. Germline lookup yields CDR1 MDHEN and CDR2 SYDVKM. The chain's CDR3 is CASSVQGVRDYEQYF. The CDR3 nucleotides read TGTGCCAGCAGCGTACAGGGGGTCAGGGACTACGAGCAGTACTTC.

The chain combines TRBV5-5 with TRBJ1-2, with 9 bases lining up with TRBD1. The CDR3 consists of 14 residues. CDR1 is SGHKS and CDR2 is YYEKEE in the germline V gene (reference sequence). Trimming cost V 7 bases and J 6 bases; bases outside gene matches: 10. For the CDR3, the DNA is TGTGCCAGCGGGTTGGGACAGGGAGTCCATGGCTACACCTTC. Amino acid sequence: CASGLGQGVHGYTF. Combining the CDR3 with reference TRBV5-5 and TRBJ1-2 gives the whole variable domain DAGVTQSPTHLIKTRGQQVTLRCSPISGHKSVSWYQQVLGQGPQFIFQYYEKEERGRGNFPDRFSARQFPNYSSELNVNALLLGDSALYLCASGLGQGVHGYTFGSGTRLTVV.

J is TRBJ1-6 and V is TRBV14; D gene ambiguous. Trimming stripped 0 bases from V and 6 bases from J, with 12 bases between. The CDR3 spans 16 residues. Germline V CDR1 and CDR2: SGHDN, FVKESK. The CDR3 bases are TGTGCCAGCAGCCAAGATCTTGGGCAGATTAATTCACCCCTCCACTTT. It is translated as CASSQDLGQINSPLHF.

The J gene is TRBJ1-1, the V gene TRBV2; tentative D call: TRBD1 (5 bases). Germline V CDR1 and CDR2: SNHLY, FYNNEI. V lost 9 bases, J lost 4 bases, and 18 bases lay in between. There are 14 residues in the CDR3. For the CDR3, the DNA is TGTGCCAGTAACCCGGGCAGGGAGGTCACTGAAGCTTTCTTT. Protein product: CASNPGREVTEAFF.

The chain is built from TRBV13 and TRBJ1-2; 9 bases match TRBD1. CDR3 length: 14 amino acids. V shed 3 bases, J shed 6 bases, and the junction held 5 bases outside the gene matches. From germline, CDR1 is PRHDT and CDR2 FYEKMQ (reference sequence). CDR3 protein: CASSLGQGQDGYTF. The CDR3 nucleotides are TGTGCCAGCAGCTTGGGACAGGGCCAAGATGGCTACACCTTC.